Below, 13 T cell receptor beta chains from the same sample are listed, as sequenced in a study of T-cell memory formation after mild COVID-19. From the 5' RACE reads, TCRdb called clonotypes with MiXCR, one entry per CDR3 protein. The repertoire holds over 450,000 distinct CDR3 sequences, roughly 22% seen once, with around 12% in the top ten. The sequenced sample consisted of PBMCs or a T cell subset sorted from them (not recorded which). The receptors come from an adult woman who had mild COVID-19 (a few samples of this study predate the infection). Cell type and time point are not known.

The chain uses TRBV29-1 and TRBJ1-4, with a weak D call TRBD1 (5 bases). The CDR3 spans 15 residues. Per the germline V gene, CDR1 is SQVTM and CDR2 is ANQGSEA. V lost 4 bases, J lost 5 bases, and 17 bases lay in between. This chain's CDR3 is CSVASGGVSNEKLFF. The CDR3 DNA reads as TGCAGCGTTGCGAGCGGAGGGGTATCAAATGAAAAACTGTTTTTT.

The chain uses TRBV7-9 and TRBJ1-2; the D gene is possibly TRBD1 (5 bases). V dropped 1 base and J dropped 8 bases, with 17 bases sitting between them. CDR3 length equals 15 residues. Per the germline V gene, CDR1 is SEHNR and CDR2 is FQNEAQ (reference sequence). The CDR3 reads CASSLVSSGDRGYTF. The CDR3 region has the DNA TGTGCCAGCAGCTTAGTCTCCAGCGGGGACCGAGGCTACACCTTC.

The chain is built from TRBV5-5 and TRBJ2-2, with D possibly matching TRBD1 (6 bases). Trimming shortened V by 3 bases and J by 3 bases, and 9 bases separated the two germline ends. The CDR3 extends over 14 amino acids. The germline gives CDR1 SGHKS, CDR2 YYEKEE (reference sequence). The CDR3 nucleotides are TGTGCCAGCAGCTGGACAGTAGACACCGGGGAGCTGTTTTTT. It codes for CASSWTVDTGELFF.

This clonotype was observed once. The chain employs TRBV6-2 or TRBV6-3 and TRBJ2-2; maybe TRBD1 (5 bases). The CDR3 length is 15 residues. In germline, CDR1 is MNHEY, CDR2 SVGEGT. V lost 7 bases and J lost 1, with 13 bases in between. The CDR3 loop is CASIDLQGNTGELFF. The CDR3 bases are TGTGCCAGCATAGATCTCCAGGGGAACACCGGGGAGCTGTTTTTT.

V and J are TRBV7-6 and TRBJ1-6; 7 bases are shared with TRBD1. The ends lost 0 bases at V and 9 bases at J; junction bases unmatched: 11. CDR1 and CDR2 (germline): SGHVS, FNYEAQ. The CDR3 runs to 17 residues. CDR3 DNA: TGTGCCAGCAGCTTAGCGACACAGGGGTCCGGTGCTTCACCCCTCCACTTT. Protein product: CASSLATQGSGASPLHF.

This clonotype was seen more than once but under ten times. V usage is TRBV6-1 and J usage is TRBJ2-3, with D tentatively TRBD2 (5 bases). The V end lost 0 bases, the J end lost 5 bases, and 18 bases lay between the germline ends. The V gene's germline CDR1 is MNHNS and CDR2 SASEGT. The CDR3 length is 17 residues. The CDR3 DNA reads TGTGCCAGCAGTGAAGCGGAGACTCCAGAGCGGTTAGATACGCAGTATTTT. Translated: CASSEAETPERLDTQYF.

Only a few counts were recorded for this clonotype. V and J are TRBV5-1 and TRBJ1-2; tentatively, D is TRBD1 (6 bases). V was cut by 0 bases and J by 5 bases, with 14 bases left in between. CDR3 size: 15 residues. Germline CDR1 and CDR2: SGHRS and YFSETQ. The chain's CDR3 is CASSLEPGAEYGYTF. The CDR3 DNA reads TGCGCCAGCAGCTTGGAGCCGGGGGCTGAATATGGCTACACCTTC.

This clonotype was detected many times. The V gene is TRBV5-6, the J gene TRBJ2-1; 7 nucleotides line up with TRBD2. The germline gives CDR1 SGHDT, CDR2 YYEEEE. This CDR3 spans 15 amino acids. With 2 bases clipped from V and 1 base from J, the junction kept 3 bases outside the gene matches. The CDR3: CASSFGGVSYNEQFF. As DNA, the CDR3 is TGTGCCAGCAGCTTTGGGGGGGTTTCCTACAATGAGCAGTTCTTC.

This clonotype has only a few counts. This chain joins TRBV7-8 and TRBJ2-3; D possibly corresponds to TRBD2 (6 bases). Trimming cost V 4 bases and J 8 bases, with 16 bases left between them. Germline assignment: CDR1 SGHVS and CDR2 FQNEAQ. This CDR3 contains 14 residues. The CDR3, as DNA: TGTGCCAGCAGCTCCTCGTCGACAGCGGGTACGCAGTATTTT. It encodes CASSSSSTAGTQYF.

The sample holds a few counts of this clonotype. The genes are TRBV3-1 and TRBJ2-5; 7 nucleotides match TRBD2. Unmatched junction bases numbered 11, after V lost 2 bases and J lost 2 bases. The CDR3 has 17 residues. Germline lookup yields CDR1 LGHDT and CDR2 YNNKEL (reference sequence). The CDR3 nucleotides are TGTGCCAGCAGCCAACCGGGACTACCTTTGCGGCAAGAGACCCAGTACTTC. Its translation: CASSQPGLPLRQETQYF.

This clonotype occurred many times. This sequence joins TRBV2 and TRBJ2-1, with D perhaps TRBD2 (5 bases). Trimming pared 6 bases from V and 0 bases from J, leaving 9 bases between. CDR3 length equals 14 residues. Germline values: CDR1 SNHLY, CDR2 FYNNEI. The CDR3 protein is CASSFEGSYNEQFF. The CDR3 DNA reads TGTGCCAGCAGCTTTGAGGGCTCCTACAATGAGCAGTTCTTC.

V and J are TRBV14 and TRBJ2-2; D remains unclear. Looked up from germline, CDR1 is SGHDN and CDR2 is FVKESK. This CDR3 spans 16 amino acids. Trimming removed 0 bases from V and 5 bases from J, with 13 bases in between. Here the CDR3 reads CASSQEAELRTGELFF. In nucleotides, the CDR3 is TGTGCCAGCAGCCAAGAAGCCGAGTTGAGGACCGGGGAGCTGTTTTTT.

This clonotype was found many times. The chain employs TRBV9 and TRBJ1-2, with a possible D match to TRBD1 (5 bases). Germline lookup yields CDR1 SGDLS and CDR2 YYNGEE. V lost 4 bases to trimming and J lost 4 bases, with 17 bases between them. This CDR3 region has 15 residues. The CDR3 region is CASSPDSASLYGYTF. The CDR3 DNA reads TGTGCCAGCAGCCCCGACAGCGCCTCCCTCTATGGCTACACCTTC.